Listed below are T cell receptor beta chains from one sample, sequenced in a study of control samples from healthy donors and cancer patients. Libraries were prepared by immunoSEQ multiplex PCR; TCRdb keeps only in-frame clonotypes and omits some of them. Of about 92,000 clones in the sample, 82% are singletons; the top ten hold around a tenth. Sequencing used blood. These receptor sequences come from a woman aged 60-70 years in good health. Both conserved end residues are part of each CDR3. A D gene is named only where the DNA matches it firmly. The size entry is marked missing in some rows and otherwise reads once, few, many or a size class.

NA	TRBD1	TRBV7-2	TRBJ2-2	CASSSSGQVTGELFF	TGTGCCAGCAGCTCTTCAGGACAGGTCACCGGGGAGCTGTTTTTT
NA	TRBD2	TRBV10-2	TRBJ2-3	CASSQTSGRTDTQYF	TGCGCCAGCAGCCAAACTAGCGGGAGAACAGATACGCAGTATTTT
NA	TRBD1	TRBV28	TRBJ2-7	CASNPRTGRSSYEQYF	TGTGCCAGCAACCCCCGGACAGGGAGGAGCTCCTACGAGCAGTACTTC
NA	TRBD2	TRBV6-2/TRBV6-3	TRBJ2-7	CASSYSKSGGAVRYEQYF	TGTGCCAGCAGTTACTCGAAAAGCGGGGGGGCCGTCCGCTACGAGCAGTACTTC
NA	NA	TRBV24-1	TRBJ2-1	CATSAGEINNEQFF	TGTGCCACCAGTGCAGGGGAAATAAACAATGAGCAGTTCTTC
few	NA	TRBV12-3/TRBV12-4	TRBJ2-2	CASSFTGELFF	TGTGCCAGCAGTTTTACAGGGGAGCTGTTTTTT
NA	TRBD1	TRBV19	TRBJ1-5	CASSTGQGGLGPQHF	TGTGCCAGTAGTACGGGACAGGGGGGACTGGGGCCCCAGCATTTT
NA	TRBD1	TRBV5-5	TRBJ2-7	CASSFGQVYEQYF	TGTGCCAGCAGCTTTGGACAGGTCTACGAGCAGTACTTC
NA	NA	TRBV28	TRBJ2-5	CASSPRTDPETQYF	TGTGCCAGCAGTCCCCGGACAGATCCAGAGACCCAGTACTTC
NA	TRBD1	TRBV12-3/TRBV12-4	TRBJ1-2	CASRVAGGDGYTF	TGTGCCAGCAGGGTAGCAGGGGGCGATGGCTACACCTTC
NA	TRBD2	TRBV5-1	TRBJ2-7	CASSLGILAGESEQYF	TGCGCCAGCAGCTTGGGGATACTAGCGGGAGAGAGCGAGCAGTACTTC
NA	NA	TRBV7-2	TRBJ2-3	CASSFLGLRTDTQYF	TGTGCCAGCAGCTTTTTGGGGCTGCGGACAGATACGCAGTATTTT
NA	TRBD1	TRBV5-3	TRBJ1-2	CARSLKGTAQPSYGYTF	TGTGCCAGAAGCTTGAAGGGGACAGCCCAACCGTCCTATGGCTACACCTTC
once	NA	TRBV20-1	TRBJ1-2	CSASVANYGYTF	TGCAGTGCTAGTGTCGCTAACTATGGCTACACCTTC
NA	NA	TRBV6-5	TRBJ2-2	CASSYRGGTGELFF	TGTGCCAGCAGTTACCGTGGGGGCACCGGGGAGCTGTTTTTT
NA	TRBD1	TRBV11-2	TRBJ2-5	CASSLEWGQGETQYF	TGTGCCAGCAGCTTAGAATGGGGACAGGGTGAGACCCAGTACTTC
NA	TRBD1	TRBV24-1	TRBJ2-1	CATSDSRPDRGGDEQFF	TGTGCCACCAGTGATTCCCGCCCGGACAGGGGAGGCGATGAGCAGTTCTTC
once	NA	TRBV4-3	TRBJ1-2	CASSQERTLGGYTF	TGCGCCAGCAGCCAAGAGCGGACCCTGGGTGGCTACACCTTC
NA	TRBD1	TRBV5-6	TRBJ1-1	CASSLVGRGAEAFF	TGTGCCAGCAGCTTGGTGGGCAGGGGGGCTGAAGCTTTCTTT
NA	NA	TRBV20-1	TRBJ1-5	CSASTGTDKPQHF	TGCAGTGCTAGTACAGGGACCGATAAGCCCCAGCATTTT
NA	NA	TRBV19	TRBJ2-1	CASSIGVRVFF	TGTGCCAGTAGTATTGGCGTTAGGGTGTTCTTC
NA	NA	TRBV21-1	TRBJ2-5	CASTYRDGKTQYF	TGTGCCAGCACCTACAGGGACGGTAAGACCCAGTACTTC
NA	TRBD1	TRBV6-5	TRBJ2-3	CASLMTGGGDTQYF	TGTGCCAGCTTAATGACAGGGGGGGGAGATACGCAGTATTTT
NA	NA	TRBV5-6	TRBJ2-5	CASSAGGFEETQYF	TGTGCCAGCAGCGCTGGGGGGTTTGAAGAGACCCAGTACTTC
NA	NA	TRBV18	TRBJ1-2	CASSPPNMGGAAWGYTF	TGTGCCAGCTCACCACCGAATATGGGGGGCGCGGCATGGGGCTACACCTTC
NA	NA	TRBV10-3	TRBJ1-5	CAISEGISNQPQHF	TGTGCCATCAGTGAAGGAATTAGCAATCAGCCCCAGCATTTT
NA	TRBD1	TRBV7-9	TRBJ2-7	CASSRSPGQGEVEQYF	TGTGCCAGCAGCCGTTCTCCGGGACAGGGGGAGGTCGAGCAGTACTTC
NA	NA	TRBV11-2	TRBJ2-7	CASRPRRDTIYEQYF	TGTGCCAGCAGACCACGACGGGATACAATCTACGAGCAGTACTTC
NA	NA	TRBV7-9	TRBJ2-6	CASSLARSLSGANVLTF	TGTGCCAGCAGCTTAGCGCGGAGTCTGTCTGGGGCCAACGTCCTGACTTTC
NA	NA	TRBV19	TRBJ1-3	CASRDGGVSGNTIYF	TGTGCCAGTAGGGACGGAGGAGTTTCTGGAAACACCATATATTTT
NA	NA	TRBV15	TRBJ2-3	CATSSRTDTQYF	TGTGCCACCAGTTCCCGAACAGATACGCAGTATTTT